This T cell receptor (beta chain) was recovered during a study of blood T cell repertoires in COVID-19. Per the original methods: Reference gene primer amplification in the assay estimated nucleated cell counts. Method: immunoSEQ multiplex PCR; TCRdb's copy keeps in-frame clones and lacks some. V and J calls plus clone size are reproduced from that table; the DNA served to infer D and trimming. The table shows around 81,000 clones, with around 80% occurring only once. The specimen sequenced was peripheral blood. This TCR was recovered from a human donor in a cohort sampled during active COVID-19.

The CDR3, as DNA: TGTGCCAGCTCACAGACTGCGGGGGAAAACATTCAGTACTTC. Protein sequence: CASSQTAGENIQYF. The J gene is TRBJ2-4, the V gene TRBV18; 7 bases line up with TRBD2. V dropped 4 bases and J dropped 5; count of bases not matched to a gene: 5. The CDR3 sequence is 14 residues long. Germline-derived CDR1 and CDR2 are KGHSH and LQKENI.